Listed below are T cell receptor beta chains from one sample, sequenced in a study of response to subunit inactivated influenza vaccine. Each CDR3 protein gets one entry after TCRdb re-called the RT-PCR reads with MiXCR. Of about half a million distinct CDR3 sequences listed, about 25% are singletons. The starting material was CD4+ T cells sorted from PBMCs, obtained 5 days after vaccination. These TCRs come from a man in his forties or fifties who received an inactivated influenza vaccine. The CDR3 runs from the conserved cysteine through the conserved F or W. D genes are given only for firm matches. Some rows mark clone size as missing; the rest say once, few, many or name a class of expanded clone.

TRBV7-9,NA,TRBJ2-5,NA,CASSLAETVQETQYF,TGTGCCAGCAGCTTAGCGGAGACAGTCCAAGAGACCCAGTACTTC
TRBV29-1,few,TRBJ2-7,NA,CSVGVSGYEQYF,TGCAGCGTTGGGGTATCGGGCTACGAGCAGTACTTC
TRBV10-3,NA,TRBJ2-7,TRBD2,CAISAMSGSSYEQYF,TGTGCCATCAGTGCAATGAGCGGGAGCTCCTACGAGCAGTACTTC
TRBV6-2/TRBV6-3,few,TRBJ2-7,TRBD2,CASSYASSGVAYEQYF,TGTGCCAGCAGTTACGCGTCTAGCGGGGTTGCCTACGAGCAGTACTTC
TRBV28,NA,TRBJ2-3,TRBD2,CASLAGGPKTDTQYF,TGTGCCAGTCTCGCGGGGGGGCCTAAAACAGATACGCAGTATTTT
TRBV4-3,few,TRBJ2-7,NA,CASSPTGTENEQYF,TGCGCCAGCAGCCCGACAGGCACGGAGAACGAGCAGTACTTC
TRBV24-1,once,TRBJ2-1,TRBD2,CATRTSGPYNEQFF,TGTGCCACCAGAACTAGCGGGCCTTACAATGAGCAGTTCTTC
TRBV7-9,NA,TRBJ2-1,TRBD1,CASSQSDRGDEQFF,TGTGCCAGCAGCCAATCCGACAGGGGGGATGAGCAGTTCTTC
TRBV6-2/TRBV6-3,few,TRBJ2-5,NA,CASSGRTPREETQYF,TGTGCCAGCAGTGGAAGGACCCCCCGGGAAGAGACCCAGTACTTC
TRBV14,NA,TRBJ1-4,NA,CASSPRRGRSITNEKLFF,TGTGCCAGCAGCCCTCGGAGGGGGAGGTCAATTACTAATGAAAAACTGTTTTTT
TRBV2,NA,TRBJ2-4,TRBD1,CASSEALGPGGANIQYF,TGTGCCAGCAGTGAAGCGCTTGGCCCAGGGGGCGCAAACATTCAGTACTTC
TRBV7-9,NA,TRBJ2-1,TRBD2,CASSISGRLTYNEQFF,TGTGCCAGCAGCATCTCCGGGAGGTTAACCTACAATGAGCAGTTCTTC